The rows below give T cell receptor beta chains drawn from one sample of a study of early T cells in non-severe SARS-CoV-2 infection. TCRdb reprocessed the 5' RACE reads via MiXCR and lists one record per CDR3 protein. The sample records tens of thousands of distinct CDR3 sequences, around 5.7% being singletons. The sample consisted of whole blood. These receptors all come from an adult who was a healthcare worker with PCR-confirmed SARS-CoV-2 infection or an uninfected control (not recorded which). Both conserved end residues are part of each CDR3. D genes are given only for firm matches. For some rows the clone size is stated as once, few or many, or as a class when expanded; others skip it.

CDR3aa: CSAPKETQYF
CDR3nt: TGCAGTGCCCCAAAAGAGACCCAGTACTTC
j_gene: TRBJ2-5
abundance: .
v_gene: TRBV20-1
d_gene: .
len: 10

CDR3aa: CASRLTSGSTDTQYF
CDR3nt: TGTGCCAGCAGGCTCACCTCTGGAAGCACAGATACGCAGTATTTT
j_gene: TRBJ2-3
abundance: medium-sized
v_gene: TRBV3-1
d_gene: .
len: 15

CDR3aa: CASSASDRGLIETQYF
CDR3nt: TGTGCCAGCAGTGCCTCCGACAGGGGGCTAATTGAGACCCAGTACTTC
j_gene: TRBJ2-5
abundance: few
v_gene: TRBV28
d_gene: TRBD1
len: 16

CDR3aa: CASSSGLGITDTQYF
CDR3nt: TGCGCCAGCAGTTCGGGACTAGGGATTACAGATACGCAGTATTTT
j_gene: TRBJ2-3
abundance: .
v_gene: TRBV5-1
d_gene: TRBD2
len: 15

CDR3aa: CASSQGPGGLNTDTQYF
CDR3nt: TGCGCCAGCAGCCAAGGGCCGGGGGGACTCAACACAGATACGCAGTATTTT
j_gene: TRBJ2-3
abundance: few
v_gene: TRBV4-1
d_gene: TRBD2
len: 17

CDR3aa: CASSLLDRPYEQYF
CDR3nt: TGTGCCAGCAGCTTACTGGACAGACCCTACGAGCAGTACTTC
j_gene: TRBJ2-7
abundance: few
v_gene: TRBV7-9
d_gene: .
len: 14

CDR3aa: CASSHRGLNTEAFF
CDR3nt: TGCGCCAGCAGCCACCGGGGCCTGAACACTGAAGCTTTCTTT
j_gene: TRBJ1-1
abundance: .
v_gene: TRBV5-1
d_gene: .
len: 14

CDR3aa: CASSPTRGAGGRSDTQYF
CDR3nt: TGTGCCAGCAGCCCAACCCGGGGAGCGGGGGGACGCTCAGATACGCAGTATTTT
j_gene: TRBJ2-3
abundance: many
v_gene: TRBV11-2
d_gene: TRBD2
len: 18

CDR3aa: CSAPTGGYGYTF
CDR3nt: TGCAGTGCCCCTACAGGGGGCTATGGCTACACCTTC
j_gene: TRBJ1-2
abundance: .
v_gene: TRBV20-1
d_gene: TRBD1
len: 12

CDR3aa: CASSLRGTDTQYF
CDR3nt: TGTGCCAGCAGTTTGAGGGGAACAGATACGCAGTATTTT
j_gene: TRBJ2-3
abundance: medium-sized
v_gene: TRBV12-3/TRBV12-4
d_gene: .
len: 13

CDR3aa: CASSQGRNTEAFF
CDR3nt: TGTGCCAGCAGTCAGGGGAGGAACACTGAAGCTTTCTTT
j_gene: TRBJ1-1
abundance: many
v_gene: TRBV6-5
d_gene: .
len: 13

CDR3aa: CAALIAGEYNEQFF
CDR3nt: TGCGCGGCGTTAATAGCGGGGGAGTACAATGAGCAGTTCTTC
j_gene: TRBJ2-1
abundance: many
v_gene: TRBV20-1
d_gene: TRBD2
len: 14

CDR3aa: CSASPSGAGGVETQYF
CDR3nt: TGCAGTGCTAGCCCCAGTGGTGCGGGGGGCGTGGAGACCCAGTACTTC
j_gene: TRBJ2-5
abundance: many
v_gene: TRBV20-1
d_gene: TRBD2
len: 16

CDR3aa: CASSLIAGSTDTQYF
CDR3nt: TGTGCCAGCAGTTTAATAGCGGGGAGCACAGATACGCAGTATTTT
j_gene: TRBJ2-3
abundance: .
v_gene: TRBV28
d_gene: TRBD2
len: 15

CDR3aa: CSASGEETQYF
CDR3nt: TGCAGTGCTAGCGGGGAAGAGACCCAGTACTTC
j_gene: TRBJ2-5
abundance: few
v_gene: TRBV20-1
d_gene: .
len: 11

CDR3aa: CASSRQGGGYEKLFF
CDR3nt: TGTGCCAGCAGCCGACAGGGCGGCGGTTATGAAAAACTGTTTTTT
j_gene: TRBJ1-4
abundance: many
v_gene: TRBV9
d_gene: TRBD1
len: 15

CDR3aa: CASSERQTSNQPQHF
CDR3nt: TGTGCCAGCAGTGAAAGACAGACGAGCAATCAGCCCCAGCATTTT
j_gene: TRBJ1-5
abundance: few
v_gene: TRBV2
d_gene: .
len: 15

CDR3aa: CASSSDMNTEAFF
CDR3nt: TGTGCCAGCAGCTCTGATATGAACACTGAAGCTTTCTTT
j_gene: TRBJ1-1
abundance: many
v_gene: TRBV7-9
d_gene: .
len: 13

CDR3aa: CAISGDRGTYNEQFF
CDR3nt: TGTGCCATCAGTGGGGACAGGGGGACCTACAATGAGCAGTTCTTC
j_gene: TRBJ2-1
abundance: .
v_gene: TRBV10-3
d_gene: TRBD1
len: 15

CDR3aa: CASSPLRRDASYEQYF
CDR3nt: TGTGCCAGCAGCCCACTACGCCGGGACGCCTCCTACGAGCAGTACTTC
j_gene: TRBJ2-7
abundance: many
v_gene: TRBV11-2
d_gene: .
len: 16

CDR3aa: CASRRLAGEYNEQFF
CDR3nt: TGTGCCAGCAGGAGACTAGCGGGGGAGTACAATGAGCAGTTCTTC
j_gene: TRBJ2-1
abundance: many
v_gene: TRBV6-5
d_gene: TRBD2
len: 15

CDR3aa: CASSLDNGLLGPMGGEQFF
CDR3nt: TGTGCCAGCAGCTTGGATAACGGCCTATTAGGCCCCATGGGTGGTGAGCAGTTCTTC
j_gene: TRBJ2-1
abundance: many
v_gene: TRBV5-5
d_gene: .
len: 19

CDR3aa: CASSHPMGGALFNEQFF
CDR3nt: TGTGCCAGCAGCCACCCAATGGGGGGGGCCTTGTTCAATGAGCAGTTCTTC
j_gene: TRBJ2-1
abundance: many
v_gene: TRBV7-9
d_gene: .
len: 17

CDR3aa: CASSSRALYNEQFF
CDR3nt: TGTGCCAGCAGTTCCCGGGCACTATACAATGAGCAGTTCTTC
j_gene: TRBJ2-1
abundance: .
v_gene: TRBV6-2/TRBV6-3
d_gene: .
len: 14

CDR3aa: CASSFEGTTEAFF
CDR3nt: TGCGCCAGCAGCTTCGAGGGAACCACTGAAGCTTTCTTT
j_gene: TRBJ1-1
abundance: many
v_gene: TRBV5-1
d_gene: .
len: 13

CDR3aa: CASSEGPSNQPQHF
CDR3nt: TGTGCCAGCAGTGAGGGGCCTAGCAATCAGCCCCAGCATTTT
j_gene: TRBJ1-5
abundance: many
v_gene: TRBV25-1
d_gene: .
len: 14

CDR3aa: CASRLTGYEAYEQYF
CDR3nt: TGTGCCAGCAGATTGACAGGGTATGAGGCCTACGAGCAGTACTTC
j_gene: TRBJ2-7
abundance: few
v_gene: TRBV6-5
d_gene: TRBD1
len: 15

CDR3aa: CSARDGKGSPQETQYF
CDR3nt: TGCAGTGCTAGAGATGGGAAGGGTAGTCCCCAAGAGACCCAGTACTTC
j_gene: TRBJ2-5
abundance: many
v_gene: TRBV20-1
d_gene: .
len: 16

CDR3aa: CASRQVNTEAFF
CDR3nt: TGTGCCAGCAGACAGGTGAACACTGAAGCTTTCTTT
j_gene: TRBJ1-1
abundance: .
v_gene: TRBV6-5
d_gene: .
len: 12

CDR3aa: CASSPVGSGGREYF
CDR3nt: TGTGCCAGCAGCCCCGTGGGTAGCGGGGGCCGGGAGTATTTT
j_gene: TRBJ2-3
abundance: few
v_gene: TRBV6-2/TRBV6-3
d_gene: TRBD2
len: 14

CDR3aa: CASSLEGRGFPTDTQYF
CDR3nt: TGTGCCAGCAGCTTAGAGGGGCGGGGATTTCCGACAGATACGCAGTATTTT
j_gene: TRBJ2-3
abundance: many
v_gene: TRBV7-2
d_gene: .
len: 17

CDR3aa: CSARGGEGQSLQFF
CDR3nt: TGCAGTGCTAGAGGAGGAGAGGGACAGAGCTTGCAGTTCTTC
j_gene: TRBJ2-1
abundance: .
v_gene: TRBV20-1
d_gene: TRBD1
len: 14

CDR3aa: CASSQAARTVGGYTF
CDR3nt: TGTGCCAGCAGCCAAGCGGCCCGGACAGTCGGTGGCTACACCTTC
j_gene: TRBJ1-2
abundance: many
v_gene: TRBV3-1
d_gene: .
len: 15

CDR3aa: CAISEGINQPQHF
CDR3nt: TGTGCCATCAGTGAAGGGATCAATCAGCCCCAGCATTTT
j_gene: TRBJ1-5
abundance: many
v_gene: TRBV10-3
d_gene: .
len: 13

CDR3aa: CASSYFGGGDNSPLHF
CDR3nt: TGTGCCAGCAGTTACTTCGGAGGGGGGGACAATTCACCCCTCCACTTT
j_gene: TRBJ1-6
abundance: few
v_gene: TRBV6-5
d_gene: .
len: 16

CDR3aa: CASNLDSSSYNEQFF
CDR3nt: TGCGCCAGCAACCTTGACAGTAGCTCCTACAATGAGCAGTTCTTC
j_gene: TRBJ2-1
abundance: few
v_gene: TRBV10-2
d_gene: .
len: 15

CDR3aa: CASTRSGDNEQYF
CDR3nt: TGTGCCAGCACCCGGAGTGGCGACAACGAGCAGTACTTC
j_gene: TRBJ2-7
abundance: few
v_gene: TRBV6-5
d_gene: .
len: 13

CDR3aa: CSANRDRGAGNQPQHF
CDR3nt: TGCAGTGCTAACCGGGACAGGGGCGCAGGCAATCAGCCCCAGCATTTT
j_gene: TRBJ1-5
abundance: many
v_gene: TRBV20-1
d_gene: TRBD1
len: 16

CDR3aa: CASSEDRTGANVLTF
CDR3nt: TGTGCCAGCAGTGAGGATCGCACTGGGGCCAACGTCCTGACTTTC
j_gene: TRBJ2-6
abundance: few
v_gene: TRBV6-4
d_gene: .
len: 15

CDR3aa: CASSLRVGALSPLHF
CDR3nt: TGTGCCAGCAGCTTAAGGGTTGGTGCGCTTTCACCCCTCCACTTT
j_gene: TRBJ1-6
abundance: many
v_gene: TRBV13
d_gene: .
len: 15

CDR3aa: CASSQGTPGQGYPYNEQFF
CDR3nt: TGCGCCAGCAGCCAAGGAACTCCGGGACAGGGGTATCCCTACAATGAGCAGTTCTTC
j_gene: TRBJ2-1
abundance: many
v_gene: TRBV4-1
d_gene: TRBD1
len: 19

CDR3aa: CATSRDPGVEQFF
CDR3nt: TGTGCCACCAGCAGAGATCCCGGGGTTGAGCAGTTCTTC
j_gene: TRBJ2-1
abundance: few
v_gene: TRBV15
d_gene: .
len: 13

CDR3aa: CASSADTGGARIYEQYF
CDR3nt: TGTGCCAGCAGCGCCGATACAGGGGGCGCCCGAATTTACGAGCAGTACTTC
j_gene: TRBJ2-7
abundance: .
v_gene: TRBV7-6
d_gene: TRBD1
len: 17

CDR3aa: CSARDSIAGHPYEQYF
CDR3nt: TGCAGTGCTAGAGATTCGATAGCGGGGCACCCCTACGAGCAGTACTTC
j_gene: TRBJ2-7
abundance: .
v_gene: TRBV20-1
d_gene: TRBD2
len: 16

CDR3aa: CASISRGEETQYF
CDR3nt: TGTGCCAGCATCTCGCGGGGGGAAGAGACCCAGTACTTC
j_gene: TRBJ2-5
abundance: few
v_gene: TRBV11-2
d_gene: TRBD2
len: 13

CDR3aa: CSARPPGGSPRNNQYF
CDR3nt: TGCAGTGCTAGACCACCGGGGGGCAGCCCAAGGAACAATCAGTACTTC
j_gene: TRBJ2-4
abundance: many
v_gene: TRBV20-1
d_gene: .
len: 16

CDR3aa: CATSDGWGRMFF
CDR3nt: TGTGCCACCAGCGATGGTTGGGGCCGAATGTTTTTT
j_gene: TRBJ1-4
abundance: few
v_gene: TRBV24-1
d_gene: .
len: 12

CDR3aa: CASSQDPIKGTDTQYF
CDR3nt: TGTGCCAGCAGCCAAGACCCCATAAAGGGCACAGATACGCAGTATTTT
j_gene: TRBJ2-3
abundance: few
v_gene: TRBV14
d_gene: .
len: 16

CDR3aa: CASSVGNEGADTQYF
CDR3nt: TGTGCCAGCAGCGTAGGAAATGAGGGAGCAGATACGCAGTATTTT
j_gene: TRBJ2-3
abundance: many
v_gene: TRBV9
d_gene: .
len: 15

CDR3aa: CASSQDEQGAWGYTF
CDR3nt: TGTGCCAGCAGCCAAGATGAACAGGGGGCGTGGGGCTACACCTTC
j_gene: TRBJ1-2
abundance: many
v_gene: TRBV4-2
d_gene: TRBD1
len: 15

CDR3aa: CSARDPSPQGASTDTQYF
CDR3nt: TGCAGTGCTAGAGACCCTAGCCCCCAGGGAGCTAGCACAGATACGCAGTATTTT
j_gene: TRBJ2-3
abundance: many
v_gene: TRBV20-1
d_gene: .
len: 18

CDR3aa: CASSGRNEKLFF
CDR3nt: TGTGCCAGCAGTGGACGAAATGAAAAACTGTTTTTT
j_gene: TRBJ1-4
abundance: many
v_gene: TRBV6-1
d_gene: .
len: 12

CDR3aa: CASSAGTSEPQYF
CDR3nt: TGTGCCAGCAGCGCCGGGACTAGCGAGCCGCAGTATTTT
j_gene: TRBJ2-3
abundance: many
v_gene: TRBV7-3
d_gene: TRBD2
len: 13

CDR3aa: CASSHQTSGPSDTQYF
CDR3nt: TGTGCCAGCAGTCACCAGACTAGCGGGCCATCTGATACGCAGTATTTT
j_gene: TRBJ2-3
abundance: many
v_gene: TRBV12-3/TRBV12-4
d_gene: TRBD2
len: 16

CDR3aa: CAISESGYEQYF
CDR3nt: TGTGCCATCAGTGAGTCAGGCTACGAGCAGTACTTC
j_gene: TRBJ2-7
abundance: many
v_gene: TRBV10-3
d_gene: .
len: 12

CDR3aa: CASSSGLDGETQYF
CDR3nt: TGCGCCAGCAGCTCTGGGCTGGATGGGGAGACCCAGTACTTC
j_gene: TRBJ2-5
abundance: .
v_gene: TRBV5-1
d_gene: .
len: 14

CDR3aa: CASSLTWGDEQFF
CDR3nt: TGTGCCAGCAGCTTAACTTGGGGTGATGAGCAGTTCTTC
j_gene: TRBJ2-1
abundance: many
v_gene: TRBV7-2
d_gene: .
len: 13

CDR3aa: CASSLGPRDIHMNTEAFF
CDR3nt: TGCGCCAGCAGCTTGGGACCCCGGGACATTCACATGAACACTGAAGCTTTCTTT
j_gene: TRBJ1-1
abundance: many
v_gene: TRBV5-1
d_gene: .
len: 18

CDR3aa: CASQQPGTYEQYF
CDR3nt: TGTGCCAGCCAACAGCCGGGAACCTACGAGCAGTACTTC
j_gene: TRBJ2-7
abundance: many
v_gene: TRBV2
d_gene: .
len: 13

CDR3aa: CASSQRRTSGTSTDTQYF
CDR3nt: TGCGCCAGCAGCCAACGACGGACTAGCGGTACTAGCACAGATACGCAGTATTTT
j_gene: TRBJ2-3
abundance: .
v_gene: TRBV4-1
d_gene: TRBD2
len: 18